The subject of this entry is one T cell receptor (beta chain). Its binding antigen is unknown. Base qualities were left out, and no much larger clone turns up one base away. At one collaborating source in Seattle, patients were enrolled during active infection and were followed longitudinally through the course of disease. Whole blood was collected in K2EDTA tubes by collaborating institutions according to the institutions' own protocols. Collaborator samples were shipped for TCRbeta analysis as frozen whole blood, isolated PBMCs, or DNA extracted from either sample type. The CDR3 sequence holds 13 residues, the cysteine and phenylalanine included. Only the CDR3 DNA stays, 39 bases, in frame from base 1. Sequences SQVTM (CDR1) and ANQGSEA (CDR2) are obtained from the germline V gene. Trimming leaves V shorter by 5 bases and J shorter by 0 bases, with the junction holding 4 bases beyond the gene matches.

TCRbeta CDR3 regions were amplified from genomic DNA by means of the immunoSEQ Assay, a bias-controlled multiplex PCR. The source study handled its data this way. Nucleated cell counts per sample were estimated from amplification of reference gene primers within the assay. To quantify the absolute abundance of each unique TCRbeta CDR3 rearrangement, sequence reads were collapsed and filtered. Productive Simpson clonality was computed per sample as the square root of Simpson's diversity index over productive rearrangements. Drawn from immuneACCESS, this table holds only the in-frame rearrangements with V and J called that TCRdb kept. Clones are partly lost; checked studies trace under half to an unresolved V gene and leave the rest unexplained. V, J and clone size derive from that table, while D and trimming were established from the DNA sequence. The sample table contains tens of thousands of clones; only one count was recorded for about 81% of them. Over 25% of the sample belongs to the ten largest clones.

The data were obtained in a study of blood T cell repertoires in COVID-19 (dated by TCRdb to about 2020). With regard to the full study: Samples covering the acute and convalescent phases of COVID-19 were provided by collaborators in the United States, Italy and Spain. The material from the prospective study consisted of cDNA or gDNA derived from T cells, B-cell-depleted T cells, or PBMCs. The dataset comprised deeply sampled blood TCRbeta repertoires from subjects exposed to, actively infected with, or recovered from COVID-19. A freely available public database, intended as a resource for researchers studying the immune response to SARS-CoV-2, is where the repertoires were released. Samples came from the ongoing ImmuneRACE study (first 160 participants) plus 1,254 subjects from 6 global collaborators. Nearly every sample came with metadata listing a de-identified subject ID, COVID-19 status, age in years and sex. HLA class I and class II types, where available, came from metadata supplied by the sample provider rather than from assay-based typing.

The research as a whole found: The quantity of clinical and demographic metadata differed by source and by participant and was supplied without curation.

The receptor was derived from a man aged 60 to 69 with COVID-19, enrolled during active disease. Sequencing input: peripheral blood. The receptor chain draws on TRBV29-1 and TRBJ2-7; 7 middle bases align to TRBD2. The DNA sequence reads TGCAGCGTTAGGCGGGGGAGCTCCTACGAGCAGTACTTC. Protein translation: CSVRRGSSYEQYF.